Listed below are T cell receptor beta chains from one sample, sequenced in a study of tumor-infiltrating lymphocytes in oesophageal squamous cell carcinoma. TCRdb recomputed calls from the PCR reads with MiXCR, one row per CDR3 protein. The sample has approximately 18,000 distinct CDR3 sequences; approximately 40% are singletons. Sequencing was carried out using blood. These receptors were collected from a male donor with esophageal squamous cell carcinoma. Both conserved end residues are part of each CDR3.

j_gene	len	v_gene	CDR3aa
TRBJ1-2	15	TRBV24-1	CATSDRDRGSYGYTF
TRBJ2-3	14	TRBV27	CASSFTASTDTQYF
TRBJ2-7	15	TRBV7-8	CASSSRDYPPREQYF
TRBJ1-4	15	TRBV5-6	CASSLLTVKGEKLFF
TRBJ2-1	15	TRBV6-2/TRBV6-3	CASSRPSGRANEQFF
TRBJ1-1	16	TRBV5-1	CASSSPPGQGGTEAFF
NA	13	TRBV11-2	CASSLGPGQTQYF
TRBJ2-5	14	TRBV18	CASSPRPFKETQYF
TRBJ1-1	13	TRBV7-8	CASSRGLDTEAFF
TRBJ1-1	18	TRBV28	CASSLARRDRRGWTEAFF
NA	12	TRBV2	CASRGGSETQYF